These T cell receptor beta chains were read from a single sample in a study of blood T cell repertoires in COVID-19. Some clones are missing from TCRdb's copy, which holds only in-frame ones; the method was immunoSEQ multiplex PCR. The data hold 150,000 to 200,000 clones, with roughly nine tenths observed a single time. Specimen: peripheral blood. All receptors come from a man aged 60 to 75 with acute or convalescent COVID-19. Both conserved end residues are part of each CDR3. The D gene is left open where the match is weak. The size of a clone is reported for some rows only, either as once, few or many, or as a class for expanded clones.

TRBV7-3	-	-	TRBJ1-1	CASSNNRITEAFF	TGTGCCAGCAGCAATAACAGGATTACTGAAGCTTTCTTT
TRBV11-3	-	-	TRBJ2-7	CASSLRRSSYEQYF	TGTGCCAGCAGCCTAAGACGGAGCTCCTACGAGCAGTACTTC
TRBV18	TRBD1	-	TRBJ2-1	CASSTYFSGQGHNEQFF	TGTGCCAGCTCCACGTACTTTTCCGGACAGGGGCACAATGAGCAGTTCTTC
TRBV19	-	-	TRBJ1-2	CASSIVQDPRGYTF	TGTGCCAGTAGTATAGTTCAGGATCCGCGTGGCTACACCTTC
TRBV7-3	-	once	TRBJ1-4	CASSSSGGKLFF	TGTGCCAGCAGCTCGAGCGGGGGAAAACTGTTTTTT
TRBV4-2	-	-	TRBJ1-1	CASSQDLFPGLRAFF	TGTGCCAGCAGCCAAGATCTATTCCCGGGTTTGAGAGCTTTCTTT
TRBV3-1/TRBV3-2	-	-	TRBJ1-3	CASGKRDGNTIYF	TGTGCCAGCGGGAAGAGGGATGGAAACACCATATATTTT
TRBV4-1	TRBD1	-	TRBJ2-1	CASRTVGTVYNEQFF	TGCGCCAGCAGGACAGTCGGGACAGTATACAATGAGCAGTTCTTC
TRBV19	-	-	TRBJ1-5	CASGDILPGGDQPQHF	TGTGCCAGCGGGGATATTTTGCCAGGTGGAGATCAGCCCCAGCATTTT
TRBV5-1	-	-	TRBJ2-7	CASSLGGPYEQYF	TGCGCCAGCAGCTTAGGAGGGCCCTACGAGCAGTACTTC
TRBV5-6	TRBD1	-	TRBJ1-1	CASSLANRGGTEAFF	TGTGCCAGCAGCTTGGCCAACAGGGGGGGCACTGAAGCTTTCTTT
TRBV12-5	TRBD1	-	TRBJ2-5	CASGTGGRETQYF	TGTGCTAGTGGGACAGGGGGTCGGGAGACCCAGTACTTC
TRBV25-1	-	once	TRBJ1-2	CASSEREAYGYTF	TGTGCCAGCAGTGAAAGGGAGGCCTATGGCTACACCTTC
TRBV10-3	TRBD1	-	TRBJ2-5	CAIRDGTGGETQYF	TGTGCCATCAGGGATGGGACAGGGGGGGAGACCCAGTACTTC
TRBV28	TRBD1	-	TRBJ1-5	CASSSTGTGITQPQHF	TGTGCCAGCAGTTCGACGGGGACAGGGATTACTCAGCCCCAGCATTTT
TRBV28	-	-	TRBJ2-7	CASSPRGTYDSYEQYF	TGTGCCAGCAGTCCAAGAGGGACATACGACTCCTACGAGCAGTACTTC
TRBV2	TRBD2	-	TRBJ2-5	CASSMRGGLAETQYF	TGTGCCAGCAGTATGAGGGGGGGACTAGCGGAGACCCAGTACTTC
TRBV9	-	once	TRBJ1-3	CASSVDPGNTIYF	TGTGCCAGCAGCGTAGATCCGGGAAACACCATATATTTT
TRBV9	TRBD1	-	TRBJ2-5	CASSPREGGPGTQYF	TGTGCCAGCAGCCCTCGAGAAGGGGGCCCCGGGACCCAGTACTTC
TRBV19	-	-	TRBJ1-2	CASTFPGANYGYTF	TGTGCCAGTACTTTTCCTGGAGCTAACTATGGCTACACCTTC
TRBV19	-	few	TRBJ1-5	CASSPKKGDFLEVQPQHF	TGTGCCAGTAGTCCAAAGAAAGGTGACTTCTTAGAGGTTCAGCCCCAGCATTTT
TRBV21-1	-	-	TRBJ2-1	CASSIGGSGGRARGNEQFF	TGTGCCAGCAGCATAGGAGGGTCCGGCGGGAGGGCCCGGGGCAATGAGCAGTTCTTC
TRBV29-1	TRBD1	-	TRBJ2-4	CSVTRDRGLDIQYF	TGCAGCGTTACTCGGGACAGGGGGCTGGACATTCAGTACTTC
TRBV27	TRBD2	once	TRBJ2-3	CASYPGTSGGSGQYF	TGTGCCAGCTATCCCGGGACTAGCGGGGGTTCAGGGCAGTATTTT
TRBV12-5	TRBD1	-	TRBJ2-2	CASGTGTGELFF	TGTGCTAGTGGGACAGGGACCGGGGAGCTGTTTTTT
TRBV3-1/TRBV3-2	-	many	TRBJ1-1	CASSESRVTEAFF	TGTGCCAGCAGCGAATCTCGGGTTACTGAAGCTTTCTTT
TRBV5-1	-	-	TRBJ2-5	CASSSGDLKETQYF	TGCGCCAGCAGCTCAGGTGACCTGAAAGAGACCCAGTACTTC
TRBV18	-	-	TRBJ1-2	CASTGDGGNYGYTF	TGTGCCAGCACGGGGGACGGCGGGAACTATGGCTACACCTTC
TRBV9	-	-	TRBJ1-1	CASGGGTEAFF	TGTGCCAGTGGGGGAGGAACTGAAGCTTTCTTT
TRBV6-1	TRBD1	-	TRBJ1-2	CASSETGVLDYGYTF	TGTGCCAGCAGTGAAACAGGGGTACTGGACTATGGCTACACCTTC
TRBV4-3	TRBD1	once	TRBJ1-5	CASSQAVSDRNQPQHF	TGCGCCAGCAGCCAAGCAGTATCGGACAGGAATCAGCCCCAGCATTTT
TRBV19	-	once	TRBJ1-6	CASSGDRNSPLHF	TGTGCCAGTAGCGGGGATCGGAATTCACCCCTCCACTTT
TRBV24-1	TRBD1	-	TRBJ1-4	CATSDPGQEGRGAEKLFF	TGTGCCACCAGTGACCCGGGACAGGAGGGGCGTGGTGCTGAAAAACTGTTTTTT
TRBV6-4	TRBD2	-	TRBJ2-1	CASSVAGRGNEQFF	TGTGCCAGCAGTGTTGCGGGGAGGGGCAATGAGCAGTTCTTC
TRBV7-9	-	-	TRBJ1-2	CASSLGPLGYTF	TGTGCCAGCAGCTTAGGGCCTCTTGGCTACACCTTC
TRBV19	-	-	TRBJ1-5	CASSIWRDQPQHF	TGTGCCAGTAGTATCTGGCGGGATCAGCCCCAGCATTTT
TRBV7-9	-	-	TRBJ2-7	CASSFALDSSGVEQYF	TGTGCCAGCAGCTTCGCACTCGACAGCTCTGGGGTAGAGCAGTACTTC
TRBV19	TRBD2	-	TRBJ2-1	CASSPSYSGRFSSYNEQFF	TGTGCCAGTAGTCCTTCCTATAGCGGGAGGTTCAGCTCCTACAATGAGCAGTTCTTC
TRBV30	TRBD1	-	TRBJ1-4	CAWGAGGKTEKLFF	TGTGCCTGGGGGGCAGGGGGCAAAACGGAAAAACTGTTTTTT
TRBV29-1	-	-	TRBJ1-2	CSVETSNWNYGYTF	TGCAGCGTTGAAACCTCGAACTGGAACTATGGCTACACCTTC
TRBV3-1/TRBV3-2	-	-	TRBJ1-3	CASRAQGTENTIYF	TGTGCCAGCAGAGCTCAGGGGACGGAGAACACCATATATTTT
TRBV19	TRBD1	once	TRBJ1-1	CASLDRARDTEAFF	TGTGCCAGCTTGGACAGGGCTAGGGACACTGAAGCTTTCTTT
TRBV5-1	-	-	TRBJ2-3	CASSLDGQTDTQYF	TGCGCCAGCAGCTTGGATGGCCAAACAGATACGCAGTATTTT
TRBV19	TRBD1	-	TRBJ1-2	CASSATGGGGYTF	TGTGCCAGTAGTGCTACAGGGGGCGGTGGCTACACCTTC
TRBV27	-	once	TRBJ2-4	CASSPIGVDNIQYF	TGTGCCAGCAGCCCCATCGGGGTCGATAACATTCAGTACTTC
TRBV5-4	TRBD1	-	TRBJ2-3	CASSLEVGQGPDTQYF	TGTGCCAGCAGCTTGGAGGTGGGACAGGGTCCAGATACGCAGTATTTT
TRBV14	TRBD1	-	TRBJ1-1	CASRDRFGTEAFF	TGTGCCAGCCGGGACAGGTTTGGCACTGAAGCTTTCTTT
TRBV30	TRBD1	few	TRBJ1-1	CAWSIQGASMNTEAFF	TGTGCCTGGAGTATACAGGGGGCTTCCATGAACACTGAAGCTTTCTTT
TRBV7-3	-	-	TRBJ1-1	CASSLKGPTELQIMNTEAFF	TGTGCCAGCAGCTTAAAGGGCCCGACAGAATTGCAGATAATGAACACTGAAGCTTTCTTT
TRBV5-6	TRBD1	-	TRBJ1-2	CATAIGTGFIGYTF	TGTGCCACCGCTATTGGGACAGGGTTCATTGGCTACACCTTC
TRBV2	-	-	TRBJ1-4	CASKDTPANEKLFF	TGTGCCAGCAAGGACACCCCAGCTAATGAAAAACTGTTTTTT
TRBV18	-	-	TRBJ2-1	CASSPPIVQGSYNEQFF	TGTGCCAGCTCACCACCGATCGTACAGGGTTCCTACAATGAGCAGTTCTTC
TRBV11-3	-	-	TRBJ2-1	CASSFLSSYNEQFF	TGTGCCAGCAGCTTTTTGAGCTCCTACAATGAGCAGTTCTTC
TRBV6-5	TRBD1	-	TRBJ2-7	CASRPPGQGREQYF	TGTGCCAGCAGACCACCGGGACAGGGGCGCGAGCAGTACTTC